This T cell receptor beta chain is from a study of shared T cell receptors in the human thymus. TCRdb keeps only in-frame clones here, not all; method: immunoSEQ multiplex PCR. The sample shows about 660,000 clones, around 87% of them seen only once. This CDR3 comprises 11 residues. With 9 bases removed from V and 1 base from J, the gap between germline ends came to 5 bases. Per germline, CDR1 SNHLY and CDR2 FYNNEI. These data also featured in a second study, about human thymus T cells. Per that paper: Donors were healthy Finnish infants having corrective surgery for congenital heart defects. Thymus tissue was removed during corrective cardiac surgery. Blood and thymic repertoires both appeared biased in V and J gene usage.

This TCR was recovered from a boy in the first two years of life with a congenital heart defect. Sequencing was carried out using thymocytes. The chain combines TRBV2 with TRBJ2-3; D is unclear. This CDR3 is CASPGTDTQYF. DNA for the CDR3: TGTGCCAGTCCGGGCACAGATACGCAGTATTTT.